These T cell receptor beta chains were read from a single sample in a study of blood T cell repertoires in COVID-19. Libraries were prepared by immunoSEQ multiplex PCR; TCRdb keeps only in-frame clonotypes and omits some of them. The table lists 80,000 to 100,000 clones, under 90% of them singletons. Sequencing was performed on peripheral blood. The receptor source for this set is a human donor with active COVID-19. The donor label of this sample is uncertain. Each CDR3 is given with its conserved first and last residue.

J,V,CDR3
TRBJ2-1,TRBV2,CASSETLARGEQFF
TRBJ1-5,TRBV27,CASSSRQGILNQPQHF
TRBJ1-1,TRBV12-3/TRBV12-4,CASSLGQIEAFF
TRBJ1-2,TRBV6-4,CASSRQGGVGGYTF
TRBJ2-3,TRBV23-1,CASTDGADTTDTQYF
TRBJ2-1,TRBV2,CASSGAGPSYNEQFF
TRBJ1-5,TRBV28,CASSSGQGAGGQPQHF
TRBJ2-6,TRBV29-1,CSVSWSGANVLTF
TRBJ2-7,TRBV9,CASSVSRLLGQGTDEQYF
TRBJ2-7,TRBV6-2/TRBV6-3,CASSYSGTGFGSYEQYF
TRBJ1-2,TRBV12-5,CASGGGNGYTF
TRBJ2-1,TRBV5-5,CASSSWTGDGNEQFF
TRBJ2-2,TRBV9,CASSARDRQTGELFF
TRBJ1-2,TRBV18,CASSPPGQGVQGYTF
TRBJ1-1,TRBV7-8,CAGEYWVGSMNTEAFF
TRBJ1-1,TRBV2,CASSEQGAAPNTEAFF
TRBJ1-1,TRBV12-3/TRBV12-4,CASTGTGQTEAFF
TRBJ2-3,TRBV5-1,CASSLETGGLVGTQYF
TRBJ2-3,TRBV27,CASSLLNTDTQYF
TRBJ1-1,TRBV18,CASSLPGGGRPEAFF
TRBJ1-2,TRBV7-2,CASSSSGTGESTF
TRBJ2-1,TRBV7-2,CASSGLAGASSYNEQFF
TRBJ2-1,TRBV7-2,CASRQASANEQFF
TRBJ2-7,TRBV3-1/TRBV3-2,CASSPVPTGLGGEQYF
TRBJ2-7,TRBV6-5,CASRPAFREIYEQYF
TRBJ1-6,TRBV7-9,CASSSWDRGQSSPLHF
TRBJ2-5,TRBV7-6,CASSSTQGLETQYF
TRBJ1-4,TRBV12-3/TRBV12-4,CASSGTGGEKLFF
TRBJ1-2,TRBV27,CASSPLSGAFGYTF
TRBJ2-4,TRBV3-1/TRBV3-2,CASSQDFNRNIQYF
TRBJ2-2,TRBV4-2,CASSQVGAGGTTTYTGELFF